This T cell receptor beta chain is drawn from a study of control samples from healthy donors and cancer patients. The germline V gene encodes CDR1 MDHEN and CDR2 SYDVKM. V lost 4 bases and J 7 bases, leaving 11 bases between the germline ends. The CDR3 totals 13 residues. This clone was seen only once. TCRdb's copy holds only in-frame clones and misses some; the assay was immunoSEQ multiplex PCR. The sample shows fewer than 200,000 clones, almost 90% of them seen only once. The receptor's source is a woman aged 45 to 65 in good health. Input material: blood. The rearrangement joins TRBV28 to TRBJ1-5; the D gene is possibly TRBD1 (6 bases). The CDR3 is CASSSQGRQPQHF. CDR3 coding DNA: TGTGCCAGCAGTTCTCAGGGGCGCCAGCCCCAGCATTTT. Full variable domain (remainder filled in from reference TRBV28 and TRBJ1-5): DVKVTQSSRYLVKRTGEKVFLECVQDMDHENMFWYRQDPGLGLRLIYFSYDVKMKEKGDIPEGYSVSREKKERFSLILESASTNQTSMYLCASSSQGRQPQHFGDGTRLSIL.